Listed below are T cell receptor beta chains from one sample, sequenced in a study of CD4 T cells in relation to SARS-CoV-2 and coronaviruses. Sequenced by immunoSEQ multiplex PCR; TCRdb stores in-frame clones only, minus some. The data show some 16,000 clones, with roughly 80% seen just once and just over 40% held by the top ten. Antigens of these TCRs are unknown. The sequenced sample was CD4+ T cells from PBMCs, cultured in vitro. Source of these receptors: a human donor in good health. Both conserved end residues are part of each CDR3. D genes are given only for firm matches. Expanded clones are given a class, and other clones once, few, many or no size at all.

.,TRBV11-2,TRBJ2-4,.,TGTGCCAGCAGCTTATCGAGTGCCAAAAACATTCAGTACTTC,CASSLSSAKNIQYF
.,TRBV15,TRBJ2-2,.,TGTGCCACCAGCATGTCGACGGCCACCGAGGAGCTGTTTTTT,CATSMSTATEELFF
.,TRBV27,TRBJ2-7,.,TGTGCCAGCAGTTTAGGGGCGGAGAGAGGGAGCGAGCAGTACTTC,CASSLGAERGSEQYF
.,TRBV5-8,TRBJ2-7,.,TGTGCCACGGCGATACAGGGAGCTACCTACGAGCAGTACTTC,CATAIQGATYEQYF
.,TRBV30,TRBJ2-2,TRBD1,TGTGCCTGGGATACAGGGGTTACCGGGGAGCTGTTTTTT,CAWDTGVTGELFF
once,TRBV5-6,TRBJ2-6,.,TGTGCCAGCAGCTTGGCCCGGACACTCCGCGGGGCCAACGTCCTGACTTTC,CASSLARTLRGANVLTF
.,TRBV18,TRBJ1-2,TRBD1,TGTGCCAGCTCACCTTCAACAGGGGGCAGTGGTGGCTACACCTTC,CASSPSTGGSGGYTF
.,TRBV3-1/TRBV3-2,TRBJ2-5,.,TGTGCCAGCACTTCAGGGGGGGTAGAGACCCAGTACTTC,CASTSGGVETQYF
.,TRBV11-3,TRBJ2-7,TRBD2,TGTGCCAGCAGCCGGGGGGAGGGCCACGAGCAGTACTTC,CASSRGEGHEQYF
.,TRBV5-1,TRBJ1-1,.,TGCGCCAGCAGCTCCGGGACGCCTACATCTGAAGCTTTCTTT,CASSSGTPTSEAFF
.,TRBV11-1,TRBJ2-7,TRBD1,TGTGCCAGCAGCCATATCCGGGACAGGGGTTCCTACGAGCAGTACTTC,CASSHIRDRGSYEQYF
.,TRBV14,TRBJ1-5,.,TGTGCCAGCAGCCTAGGCCCCAATCAGCCCCAGCATTTT,CASSLGPNQPQHF
.,TRBV7-9,TRBJ1-1,.,TGTGCCAGCTGCCGAAACGGGTACACTGAAGCTTTCTTT,CASCRNGYTEAFF
.,TRBV28,TRBJ2-1,TRBD2,TGTGCCAGCAGCCTGTCTGCGGGAGGATTGAATGAGCAGTTCTTC,CASSLSAGGLNEQFF